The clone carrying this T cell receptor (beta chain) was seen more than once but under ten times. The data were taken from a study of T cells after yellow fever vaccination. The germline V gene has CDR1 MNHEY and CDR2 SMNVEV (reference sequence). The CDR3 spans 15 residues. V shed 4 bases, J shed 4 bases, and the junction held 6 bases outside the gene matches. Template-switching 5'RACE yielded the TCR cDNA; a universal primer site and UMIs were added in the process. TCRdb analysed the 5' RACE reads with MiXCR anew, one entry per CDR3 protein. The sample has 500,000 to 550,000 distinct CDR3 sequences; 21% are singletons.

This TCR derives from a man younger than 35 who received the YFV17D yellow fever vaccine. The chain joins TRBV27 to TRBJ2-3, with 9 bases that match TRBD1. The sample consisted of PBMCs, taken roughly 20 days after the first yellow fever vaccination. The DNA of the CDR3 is TGTGCCAGCAGTTCCTGGACAGGGGTTTCAGATACGCAGTATTTT. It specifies CASSSWTGVSDTQYF.